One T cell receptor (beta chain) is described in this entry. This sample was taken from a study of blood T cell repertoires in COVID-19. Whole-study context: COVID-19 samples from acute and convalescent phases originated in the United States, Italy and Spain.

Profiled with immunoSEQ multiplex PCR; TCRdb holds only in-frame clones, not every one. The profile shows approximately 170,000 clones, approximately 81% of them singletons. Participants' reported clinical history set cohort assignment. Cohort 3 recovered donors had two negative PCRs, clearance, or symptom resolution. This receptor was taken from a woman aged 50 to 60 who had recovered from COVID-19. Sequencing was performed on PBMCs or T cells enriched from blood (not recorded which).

The DNA for the CDR3 is TGTGCCAGCAGTGATTCCCCGGGACAGGGAAACACCATATATTTT. Translation gives CASSDSPGQGNTIYF. The chain links TRBV2 to TRBJ1-3; 7 bases align to TRBD1. The CDR3 is 15 amino acids. J was trimmed by 4 bases and V by 3 bases; bases with no gene match: 6. Per the germline V gene, CDR1 is SNHLY and CDR2 is FYNNEI.